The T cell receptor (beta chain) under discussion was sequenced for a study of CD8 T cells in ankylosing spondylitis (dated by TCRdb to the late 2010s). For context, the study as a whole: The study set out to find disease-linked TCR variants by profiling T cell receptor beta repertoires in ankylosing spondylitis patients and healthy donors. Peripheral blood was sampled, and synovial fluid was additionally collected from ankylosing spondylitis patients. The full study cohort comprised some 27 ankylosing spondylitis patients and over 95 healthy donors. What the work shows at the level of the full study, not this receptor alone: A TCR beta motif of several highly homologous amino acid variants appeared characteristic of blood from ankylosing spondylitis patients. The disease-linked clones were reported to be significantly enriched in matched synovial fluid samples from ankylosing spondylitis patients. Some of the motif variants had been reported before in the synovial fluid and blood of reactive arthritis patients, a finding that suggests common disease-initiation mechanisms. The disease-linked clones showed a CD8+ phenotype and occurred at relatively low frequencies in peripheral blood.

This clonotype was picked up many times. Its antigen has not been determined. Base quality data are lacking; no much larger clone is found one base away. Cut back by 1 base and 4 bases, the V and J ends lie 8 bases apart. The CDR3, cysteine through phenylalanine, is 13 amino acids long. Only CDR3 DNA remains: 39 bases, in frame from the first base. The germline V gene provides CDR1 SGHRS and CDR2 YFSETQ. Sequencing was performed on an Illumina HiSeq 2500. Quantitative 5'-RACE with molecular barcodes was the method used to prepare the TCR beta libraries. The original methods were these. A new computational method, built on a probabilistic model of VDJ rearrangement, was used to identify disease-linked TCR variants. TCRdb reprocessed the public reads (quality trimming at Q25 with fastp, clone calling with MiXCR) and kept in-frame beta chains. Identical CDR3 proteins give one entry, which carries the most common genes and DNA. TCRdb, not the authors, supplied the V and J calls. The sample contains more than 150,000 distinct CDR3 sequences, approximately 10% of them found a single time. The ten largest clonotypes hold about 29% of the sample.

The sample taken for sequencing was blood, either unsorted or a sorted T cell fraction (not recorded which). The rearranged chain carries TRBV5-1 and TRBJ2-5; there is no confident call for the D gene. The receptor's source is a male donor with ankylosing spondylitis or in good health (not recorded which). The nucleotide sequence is TGCGCCAGCAGCTTGATGTCAGGAGAGACCCAGTACTTC. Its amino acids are CASSLMSGETQYF.